Below are 2 T cell receptor beta chains sequenced from a single sample in a study of cytomegalovirus exposure and HLA in healthy donors. Vbeta (60) and Jbeta (13) primers were used in the PCR. The data were produced by immunoSEQ multiplex PCR, yet TCRdb's version contains in-frame clones alone and is incomplete. This table holds 130,000 to 150,000 clones. The sample consisted of PBMCs. These receptors were collected from a man between 40 and 49 years old in good health and CMV-seronegative.

V is TRBV28 and J is TRBJ2-2; D ambiguous. The CDR3 has 13 amino acids. CDR1 is MDHEN and CDR2 is SYDVKM in the germline V gene. Trimming left V 7 bases short and J 2 bases short, with 8 bases between. Here the CDR3 DNA reads TGTGCCAGCAATCCTGGCAACACCGGGGAGCTGTTTTTT. Residues: CASNPGNTGELFF. Filled out from reference TRBV28 and TRBJ2-2, the complete variable domain reads DVKVTQSSRYLVKRTGEKVFLECVQDMDHENMFWYRQDPGLGLRLIYFSYDVKMKEKGDIPEGYSVSREKKERFSLILESASTNQTSMYLCASNPGNTGELFFGEGSRLTVL.

This sequence joins TRBV4-1 and TRBJ2-2; 8 positions match TRBD2. The ends lost 5 bases at V and 2 bases at J; junction bases unmatched: 4. This CDR3 has 15 amino acids. Germline V gene lookup returns CDR1 MGHRA and CDR2 YSYEKL. The CDR3 loop is CASSSGGINTGELFF. In DNA form, the CDR3 reads TGCGCCAGCAGCTCGGGGGGGATAAACACCGGGGAGCTGTTTTTT.